The next 26 T cell receptor beta chains were all read from a single sample in a study of control samples from healthy donors and cancer patients. Produced via immunoSEQ multiplex PCR; TCRdb's table is partial and in-frame only. Of tens of thousands of clones in the sample, approximately 88% are singletons; the top ten hold under 50%. Sequences were obtained from PBMCs. These receptors all come from a man between 65 and 80 years old with lung cancer.

This clone was picked up a small number of times. V is TRBV3-1 (or the pseudogene TRBV3-2) and J is TRBJ2-1, with D unclear. This CDR3 comprises 14 residues. V lost 4 bases and J 10 bases, leaving 17 bases between the germline ends. Germline V CDR1 and CDR2: LGHDT, YNNKEL (reference sequence). The CDR3 coding sequence is TGTGCCAGCAGCCTCGGTGTAATAAATGTAGAGCAGTTCTTC. It translates to CASSLGVINVEQFF.

The chain is built from TRBV5-4 and TRBJ2-1, with D uncertain. Germline assignment: CDR1 SGHNT and CDR2 YYREEE (reference sequence). The V end was cut by 0 bases, the J end by 1 base, with 8 bases between. The CDR3 is made up of 15 amino acids. The CDR3 protein is CASSLGHRSYNEQFF. The CDR3 DNA is TGTGCCAGCAGCTTGGGGCACAGATCCTACAATGAGCAGTTCTTC.

The chain employs TRBV3-1 (or the pseudogene TRBV3-2) and TRBJ1-2; D remains unclear. Germline V gives CDR1 LGHDT, CDR2 YNNKEL (reference sequence). Trimming removed 0 bases at V and 0 bases at J, with 11 bases between. CDR3 length: 16 residues. CDR3 bases: TGTGCCAGCAGCCAAGAGGCGAGCCGTCCTAACTATGGCTACACCTTC. It yields the protein CASSQEASRPNYGYTF.

The gene calls are TRBV10-2 and TRBJ2-3, with 7 positions matching TRBD2. With V trimmed by 4 bases and J by 1 base, 2 bases remained unmatched. This CDR3 is 14 amino acids long. The germline CDR1 and CDR2 sequences are WSHSY and SAAADI. DNA for the CDR3: TGCGCCAGCAGTGGAAGCGGGGGCACAGATACGCAGTATTTT. Translating gives CASSGSGGTDTQYF.

The rearrangement joins TRBV14 to TRBJ2-7; no clear D. Germline V lookup: CDR1 SGHDN, CDR2 FVKESK. CDR3 length: 13 amino acids. Trimming took off 4 bases at V and 6 bases at J, with 13 bases between the two ends. The CDR3 spells CASSRISIREQYF. The DNA of the CDR3 is TGTGCCAGCAGCCGTATTTCGATACGCGAGCAGTACTTC.

The chain has TRBV6-6 and TRBJ2-1; maybe TRBD1 (6 bases). Per the germline V gene, CDR1 is MNHNY and CDR2 is SVGAGI (reference sequence). Trimming removed 5 bases from V and 9 bases from J, with 17 bases in between. The CDR3 has 14 amino acids. The CDR3 region is CASSHRTVRGEQFF. CDR3 nucleotide sequence: TGTGCCAGCAGTCACCGGACAGTTAGGGGTGAGCAGTTCTTC.

The J gene is TRBJ2-3, the V gene TRBV14, with D possibly matching TRBD2 (5 bases). The V and J ends lost 0 bases and 5 bases respectively, with 12 bases between them. The CDR3 is made up of 15 amino acids. CDR1 is SGHDN, CDR2 FVKESK, per germline. Here the CDR3 DNA reads TGTGCCAGCAGCCAAGAGCGGGCCGGTGGAGATACGCAGTATTTT. As protein: CASSQERAGGDTQYF.

The rearrangement joins TRBV6-5 to TRBJ1-5, with TRBD1 matching over 10 bases. Germline CDR1 is MNHEY and CDR2 is SVGAGI. This CDR3 is built from 15 residues. The V gene end was trimmed by 6 bases and the J gene end by 3 bases; junction bases not matched to a gene: 5. CDR3 residues: CASRGQGIFNQPQHF. Here the CDR3 DNA reads TGTGCCAGCAGGGGACAGGGGATCTTCAATCAGCCCCAGCATTTT.

Points on this clone: Given the absence of the conserved phenylalanine or tryptophan at the CDR3 end, a read error is likely. The limits of the CDR3 on the DNA are not certain, so only TCRdb's listed CDR3 is given. The chain couples TRBV30 to TRBJ1-2; TRBD1, as called in the table, went unchecked against the DNA. The CDR3 is 13 residues long, ends included. In germline, CDR1 is GTSNPN, CDR2 SVGIG (reference sequence). CDR3 amino acids: CAWSWGPRSELVV.

The genes are TRBV25-1 and TRBJ2-2, with D possibly being TRBD1 (5 bases). Trimming pared 3 bases from V and 3 bases from J, leaving 8 bases between. Germline-derived CDR1 and CDR2 are MGHDK and SYGVNS. The CDR3 consists of 14 residues. The CDR3 sequence: CASSEGRHTGELFF. The CDR3 DNA reads as TGTGCCAGCAGTGAGGGGCGGCACACCGGGGAGCTGTTTTTT.

This chain connects TRBV10-3 to TRBJ1-2, with D maybe TRBD1 (6 bases). The germline gives CDR1 ENHRY, CDR2 SYGVKD. V shed 11 bases and J shed 2 bases, with 15 bases lying between them. The CDR3 covers 13 residues. As DNA, the CDR3 is TGTGCCGCCAGAGGGGGGTTAAACTATGGCTACACCTTC. Protein sequence: CAARGGLNYGYTF.

The chain uses TRBV19 and TRBJ2-3, with 7 bases lining up with TRBD2. V was pared by 7 bases and J by 3 bases, with 10 bases of the junction left unmatched. The CDR3 loop spans 15 amino acids. Germline values: CDR1 LNHDA, CDR2 SQIVND (reference sequence). The CDR3 spells CASIPSAGRTDTQYF. Written as DNA, the CDR3 is TGTGCCAGTATCCCTTCAGCGGGGAGAACAGATACGCAGTATTTT.

The V gene is TRBV10-1, the J gene TRBJ1-6; 7 bases line up with TRBD1. Germline loops: CDR1 WNHNN, CDR2 SYGVQD (reference sequence). The CDR3 spans 13 residues. V dropped 6 bases and J dropped 9; count of bases not matched to a gene: 5. In DNA form, the CDR3 reads TGCGCCAGCAGCACCCGGGACAGTTCACCCCTCCACTTT. Amino acids: CASSTRDSSPLHF.

The V gene is TRBV12-5, the J gene TRBJ1-2; D is uncertain. Germline loops: CDR1 LGHNT, CDR2 FRNRAP. The length of the CDR3 is 13 residues. V gave up 3 bases and J gave up 4 bases, with 9 bases separating them. CDR3 protein: CASGFGEGYGYTF. Written as DNA, the CDR3 is TGTGCTAGTGGTTTTGGGGAGGGCTATGGCTACACCTTC.

This chain links TRBV14 with TRBJ1-3, with D unresolved. Per germline, CDR1 SGHDN and CDR2 FVKESK. This CDR3 has 16 amino acids. V dropped 4 bases and J dropped 0 bases, with 13 bases sitting between them. The CDR3 loop reads CASSPLGGISGNTIYF. The CDR3 coding sequence is TGTGCCAGCAGCCCGCTAGGAGGGATCTCTGGAAACACCATATATTTT. The variable domain in full, completed from reference TRBV14 and TRBJ1-3, reads EAGVTQFPSHSVIEKGQTVTLRCDPISGHDNLYWYRRVMGKEIKFLLHFVKESKQDESGMPNNRFLAERTGGTYSTLKVQPAELEDSGVYFCASSPLGGISGNTIYFGEGSWLTVV.

CDR3 loop: CASSYSSMPAGRIDQPQHF. CDR3 DNA sequence: TGTGCCAGCAGTTACTCGAGTATGCCTGCGGGACGGATTGATCAGCCCCAGCATTTT. This chain joins TRBV6-2 or TRBV6-3 and TRBJ1-5; D perhaps matches TRBD1 (5 bases). The CDR3 is made up of 19 amino acids. Germline values: CDR1 MNHEY, CDR2 SVGEGT. The germline V and J ends were trimmed by 0 bases and 5 bases, with 23 bases remaining between them.

This chain links TRBV28 with TRBJ2-1, with 7 bases aligning to TRBD2. The ends lost 9 bases at V and 2 bases at J; junction bases unmatched: 7. The CDR3 extends over 14 amino acids. Germline values: CDR1 MDHEN, CDR2 SYDVKM. CDR3 protein: CASRGGSAYNEQFF. In DNA form, the CDR3 reads TGTGCCAGTCGCGGGGGTAGTGCCTACAATGAGCAGTTCTTC.

The chain couples TRBV11-2 to TRBJ2-7; D remains unclear. Per the germline V gene, CDR1 is SGHAT and CDR2 is FQNNGV. Trimming took 0 bases from V and 1 from J, leaving 4 bases between them. This CDR3 spans 13 amino acids. The DNA for the CDR3 is TGTGCCAGCAGCTTAGATAATTCCTACGAGCAGTACTTC. Protein sequence: CASSLDNSYEQYF.

J is TRBJ1-6 and V is TRBV7-9; D may be TRBD1 (6 bases). Trimming pared 5 bases from V and 8 bases from J, leaving 13 bases between. The CDR3 covers 14 residues. Germline V gives CDR1 SEHNR, CDR2 FQNEAQ (reference sequence). The CDR3 loop is CASSPYRVDSPLHF. CDR3 nucleotide sequence: TGTGCCAGCAGCCCTTACAGGGTTGATTCACCCCTCCACTTT. Supplemented by reference TRBV7-9 and TRBJ1-6, the full variable domain reads DTGVSQNPRHKITKRGQNVTFRCDPISEHNRLYWYRQTLGQGPEFLTYFQNEAQLEKSRLLSDRFSAERPKGSFSTLEIQRTEQGDSAMYLCASSPYRVDSPLHFGNGTRLTVT.

The gene calls are TRBV6-5 and TRBJ2-7; 8 bases line up with TRBD1. Trimming at V came to 6 bases and at J to 5 bases, leaving 6 bases not matched to a gene. Germline V gives CDR1 MNHEY, CDR2 SVGAGI. The CDR3 is 13 residues long. The CDR3 reads CASRFRGPDEQYF. DNA for the CDR3: TGTGCCAGCAGGTTCAGGGGGCCGGACGAGCAGTACTTC.

The V call is TRBV9, the J call TRBJ2-3, with 11 bases lining up with TRBD2. The trim removed 0 bases at V and 3 bases at J, leaving 9 bases unmatched. The CDR3 loop spans 18 amino acids. Per the germline V gene, CDR1 is SGDLS and CDR2 is YYNGEE. The CDR3 region is CASSVELAGAVRTDTQYF. CDR3 bases: TGTGCCAGCAGCGTAGAACTAGCGGGGGCCGTGAGGACAGATACGCAGTATTTT.

Many counts were recorded for this clone. The gene calls are TRBV9 and TRBJ2-7; the D is unclear. Germline CDR1 and CDR2: SGDLS and YYNGEE. The ends were cut back, 3 bases at V and 9 bases at J, with 10 bases in the middle. This CDR3 is built from 11 residues. CDR3 DNA: TGTGCCAGCAGCGCCCTGCGGTGGCAGTACTTC. Translating it yields CASSALRWQYF.

This chain joins TRBV15 and TRBJ2-2, with 7 positions matching TRBD2. Germline CDR1 LNHNV, CDR2 YYDKDF (reference sequence). This CDR3 has 15 residues. V shed 0 bases, J shed 5 bases, and the junction held 3 bases outside the gene matches. The CDR3 protein is CATSRDRGVTGELFF. In nucleotides, the CDR3 is TGTGCCACCAGCAGAGATCGGGGGGTAACCGGGGAGCTGTTTTTT.

J is TRBJ1-1 and V is TRBV10-3; TRBD1 is a possible D gene (5 bases). V lost 5 bases and J lost 1, with 8 bases in between. Germline V gene lookup returns CDR1 ENHRY and CDR2 SYGVKD. The CDR3 is 13 amino acids. The CDR3 nucleotides read TGTGCCATCAGTCAGGGAGGGAACACTGAAGCTTTCTTT. This gives the protein CAISQGGNTEAFF.

A few counts support this clone. The rearrangement uses TRBV24-1 and TRBJ2-1; 9 nucleotides match TRBD1. Germline V gene lookup returns CDR1 KGHDR and CDR2 SFDVKD. The CDR3 has 14 residues. After removal of 4 bases from V and 10 bases from J, the junction contained 7 bases not matched to a gene. Written as DNA, the CDR3 is TGTGCCACCAGTGACACAGGGGGCTTTGGGGAGCAGTTCTTC. Amino acid sequence: CATSDTGGFGEQFF.

The chain employs TRBV19 and TRBJ2-1; a weak D match, TRBD1 (5 bases). The ends were cut back, 5 bases at V and 4 bases at J, with 15 bases in the middle. The CDR3 totals 15 residues. Germline assignment: CDR1 LNHDA and CDR2 SQIVND (reference sequence). The CDR3, as DNA: TGTGCCAGTAGTGCGCTAGGGGTGGGTTACAATGAGCAGTTCTTC. As protein: CASSALGVGYNEQFF.